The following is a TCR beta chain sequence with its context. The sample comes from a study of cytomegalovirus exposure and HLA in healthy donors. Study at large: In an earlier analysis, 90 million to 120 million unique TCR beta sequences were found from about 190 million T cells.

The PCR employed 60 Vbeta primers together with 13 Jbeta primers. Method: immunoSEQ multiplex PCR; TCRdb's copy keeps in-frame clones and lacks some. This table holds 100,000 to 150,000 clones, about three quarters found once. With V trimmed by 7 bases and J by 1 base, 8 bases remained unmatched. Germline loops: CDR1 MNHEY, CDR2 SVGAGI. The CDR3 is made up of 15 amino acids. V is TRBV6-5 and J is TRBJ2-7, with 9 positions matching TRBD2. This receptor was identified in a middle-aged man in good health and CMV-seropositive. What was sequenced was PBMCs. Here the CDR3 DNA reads TGTGCCAGCATTCAGGAGCGGGGGGTTTCCTACGAGCAGTACTTC. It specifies CASIQERGVSYEQYF.